Included here is one TCR beta chain sequence, with context. What it binds is unknown. The CDR3 is 15 residues long. Trimming stripped 4 bases from V and 4 bases from J, with 11 bases between. CDR1 is MGHDK and CDR2 is SYGVNS in the germline V gene. Healthy HIV-negative adults without recent acute infections or vaccinations served as donors. Into CD45RA+ naive and CD45RA-negative memory subsets, the CD4+ cells were split. Profiling relied on immunoSEQ multiplex PCR, and the TCRdb table lists in-frame clones only, not all of them. The top ten hold roughly 1.5% of the sample, which has 950,000 to 1,300,000 clones, 60% to 80% seen once. The data belong to a study of shared clonotypes between healthy human individuals. Study findings and constraints: Clonotypes not shared had lower generation probabilities than those common to all four donors.

The chain is built from TRBV25-1 and TRBJ1-6; the D gene is possibly TRBD1 (5 bases). This TCR derives from a man between 18 and 35 years old in good health. Sample: memory CD4+ T cells sorted from blood. The subset: CD45RA-negative fraction. CDR3 in DNA: TGTGCCAGCAGTGCGGGGGTAAGGTATAATTCACCCCTCCACTTT. As protein: CASSAGVRYNSPLHF.